Following are 11 T cell receptor beta chains from one sample sequenced in a study of a mutant IDH1 vaccine in newly diagnosed glioma. Time point denoted: week 5, during vaccination. Vaccination comprised doses that each held 300 ug of mutant IDH1 20-mer peptide, plus topical imiquimod. What these receptors recognize is not known. Some clones are missing from TCRdb's copy, which holds only in-frame ones; the method was immunoSEQ multiplex PCR. The sample has tens of thousands of clones; roughly 90% are singletons. The specimen comprised PBMCs, sampled from a glioma patient whose treatment included an IDH1 peptide vaccine. These receptor sequences come from a man in his late teens or twenties with glioma.

The rearrangement uses TRBV4-1 and TRBJ2-1; 10 nucleotides agree with TRBD2. CDR1 is MGHRA, CDR2 YSYEKL, per germline. This CDR3 is built from 21 residues. After removal of 2 bases from V and 2 bases from J, the junction contained 18 bases not matched to a gene. DNA for the CDR3: TGCGCCAGCAGCCAAACTATCATTACTCTCAGCGGGAGGGAAGCCTACAATGAGCAGTTCTTC. Residues: CASSQTIITLSGREAYNEQFF.

This chain joins TRBV4-2 and TRBJ2-5; tentative D call: TRBD2 (5 bases). The CDR3 totals 17 residues. CDR1 is LGHNA and CDR2 is YNFKEQ in the germline V gene. The ends were cut back, 3 bases at V and 2 bases at J, with 19 bases in the middle. DNA of the CDR3: TGTGCCAGCAGCCAGGGAGCCACAGTCCAGAGTCAAGAGACCCAGTACTTC. Translating it yields CASSQGATVQSQETQYF.

The V call is TRBV7-2, the J call TRBJ2-5, with a tentative D call TRBD1 (6 bases). Trimming took off 0 bases at V and 3 bases at J, with 11 bases between the two ends. The CDR3 consists of 15 residues. Germline assignment: CDR1 SGHTA and CDR2 FQGNSA. For the CDR3, the DNA is TGTGCCAGCAGCTTAGCGTGGGGGCTAGAAGAGACCCAGTACTTC. This encodes CASSLAWGLEETQYF.

Judged by abundance, this clone is large. The rearrangement joins TRBV11-2 to TRBJ1-4; 9 bases fit TRBD1. The germline V gene has CDR1 SGHAT and CDR2 FQNNGV. This CDR3 is built from 16 residues. The V and J ends lost 5 bases and 7 bases, in that order; junction bases with no gene match: 11. The CDR3 DNA sequence: TGTGCCAGCAGCCAAGGGGGGGGACAGGGCGGTGAAAAACTGTTTTTT. Protein: CASSQGGGQGGEKLFF. Looking up the rest from reference TRBV11-2 and TRBJ1-4 gives the full variable domain: EAGVAQSPRYKIIEKRQSVAFWCNPISGHATLYWYQQILGQGPKLLIQFQNNGVVDDSQLPKDRFSAERLKGVDSTLKIQPAKLEDSAVYLCASSQGGGQGGEKLFFGSGTQLSVL.

The chain has TRBV28 and TRBJ2-7, with D perhaps TRBD1 (6 bases). This CDR3 has 13 amino acids. Germline assignment: CDR1 MDHEN and CDR2 SYDVKM. The V gene lost 3 bases and the J gene lost 4 bases, with 10 bases spanning the gap. The CDR3 region has the DNA TGTGCCAGCAGTTTCGAGGGGGAATACGAGCAGTACTTC. It yields the protein CASSFEGEYEQYF.

The chain combines TRBV6-6 with TRBJ1-1, with TRBD1 as a possible D gene (5 bases). The CDR3 is made up of 13 amino acids. Germline V gene sequence: CDR1 MNHNY, CDR2 SVGAGI (reference sequence). Between the trimmed V and J ends, which lost 5 bases and 4 bases, there was a span of 11 bases. CDR3 region: CASSRMGTTEAFF. CDR3 nucleotides: TGTGCCAGCAGTAGGATGGGGACCACTGAAGCTTTCTTT.

The V and J genes are TRBV30 and TRBJ2-2; D may be TRBD1 or TRBD2 (5 bases each). Trimming removed 2 bases at V and 3 bases at J, with 13 bases between. The length of the CDR3 is 15 residues. The germline V gene has CDR1 GTSNPN and CDR2 SVGIG (reference sequence). The CDR3 protein is CAWSSGTTDTGELFF. In DNA, the CDR3 is TGTGCCTGGAGTTCCGGGACCACGGACACCGGGGAGCTGTTTTTT.

The chain recombines TRBV5-1 with TRBJ2-5; 15 nucleotides agree with TRBD2. The CDR3 extends over 16 amino acids. Germline assignment: CDR1 SGHRS and CDR2 YFSETQ. The trim removed 4 bases at V and 5 bases at J, leaving 6 bases unmatched. CDR3: CASSLGLAGGPETQYF. CDR3 DNA sequence: TGCGCCAGCAGCCTAGGACTAGCGGGAGGGCCGGAGACCCAGTACTTC.

The rearrangement links TRBV11-2 to TRBJ1-1; 10 nucleotides agree with TRBD1. V was pared by 5 bases and J by 1 base, with 4 bases of the junction left unmatched. CDR1 and CDR2 (germline): SGHAT, FQNNGV. This CDR3 has 15 amino acids. CDR3 sequence: CASSLRQGANTEAFF. In nucleotides, the CDR3 is TGTGCCAGCAGCCTTCGACAGGGGGCGAACACTGAAGCTTTCTTT.

This clone was counted a few times. V gene TRBV29-1 combines with J gene TRBJ2-7; TRBD1 matches at 8 bases. Germline values: CDR1 SQVTM, CDR2 ANQGSEA. This CDR3 region has 13 residues. Trimming took 6 bases from V and 2 from J; bases not matched to a gene: 6. The CDR3 loop reads CSVGTGATYEQYF. In nucleotides, the CDR3 is TGCAGCGTGGGGACAGGTGCGACCTACGAGCAGTACTTC.

The rearrangement joins TRBV7-2 to TRBJ2-1; 10 positions match TRBD2. The V segment lost 11 bases and the J segment 3 bases; nucleotides outside the gene matches: 7. CDR1 and CDR2 from the germline V gene are SGHTA and FQGNSA. CDR3 length: 14 amino acids. DNA for the CDR3: TGTGCCGGGGGAGCTAGCGGGGGCTACAATGAGCAGTTCTTC. Translating it yields CAGGASGGYNEQFF.